Listed below are T cell receptor beta chains from one sample, sequenced in a study of blood T cell repertoires in COVID-19. Assay used: immunoSEQ multiplex PCR; TCRdb lists only in-frame clones, some missing. The profile shows 130,000 to 150,000 clones, around 87% of them singletons. Sequenced sample: peripheral blood. The receptors were sampled from a woman aged 55-69 years with active COVID-19. The CDR3 runs from the conserved cysteine through the conserved F or W. The D gene is left open where the match is weak. Expanded clones are given a class, and other clones once, few, many or no size at all.

D gene: TRBD2
clone size: -
V gene: TRBV9
J gene: TRBJ2-1
CDR3 DNA: TGTGCCAGCAGCGCTTTCCTCTTATTTAGCGGGAGCAATGAGCAGTTCTTC
CDR3 protein: CASSAFLLFSGSNEQFF

D gene: TRBD2
clone size: -
V gene: TRBV5-1
J gene: TRBJ2-3
CDR3 DNA: TGCGCCAGCAGCTTGGCTTTAGCGGGATCAGCAGATACGCAGTATTTT
CDR3 protein: CASSLALAGSADTQYF

D gene: -
clone size: once
V gene: TRBV28
J gene: TRBJ2-7
CDR3 DNA: TGTGCCAGCAGGAGACTAGGAATCTACGAGCAGTACTTC
CDR3 protein: CASRRLGIYEQYF

D gene: -
clone size: -
V gene: TRBV30
J gene: TRBJ2-2
CDR3 DNA: TGTGCCTGGAACCCCAGCACAGCCCACACCGGGGAGCTGTTTTTT
CDR3 protein: CAWNPSTAHTGELFF

D gene: -
clone size: -
V gene: TRBV7-2
J gene: TRBJ1-3
CDR3 DNA: TGTGCCAGCAGCCCCAGGACAGCGCGCTCTGGAAACACCATATATTTT
CDR3 protein: CASSPRTARSGNTIYF

D gene: TRBD2
clone size: -
V gene: TRBV7-2
J gene: TRBJ2-7
CDR3 DNA: TGTGCCAGCAGCCCCCGGACTAGCGTCCACGAGCAGTACTTC
CDR3 protein: CASSPRTSVHEQYF

D gene: TRBD2
clone size: -
V gene: TRBV6-2/TRBV6-3
J gene: TRBJ2-1
CDR3 DNA: TGTGCCAGCAGTTACTCCGGGACTAGCGCAAGGAATGAGCAGTTCTTC
CDR3 protein: CASSYSGTSARNEQFF

D gene: -
clone size: -
V gene: TRBV7-2
J gene: TRBJ2-7
CDR3 DNA: TGTGCCAGCAGCCCTGGCGGCATTATCACCTACGAGCAGTACTTC
CDR3 protein: CASSPGGIITYEQYF

D gene: TRBD2
clone size: -
V gene: TRBV3-1/TRBV3-2
J gene: TRBJ2-1
CDR3 DNA: TGTGCCAGCGGGGGATCAGCGGGGGTATACAATGAGCAGTTCTTC
CDR3 protein: CASGGSAGVYNEQFF

D gene: TRBD2
clone size: -
V gene: TRBV3-1/TRBV3-2
J gene: TRBJ2-1
CDR3 DNA: TGTGCCAGCAGCCCGCCGGGACTAGCGGGAGGCTACAATGAGCAGTTCTTC
CDR3 protein: CASSPPGLAGGYNEQFF

D gene: -
clone size: -
V gene: TRBV6-2/TRBV6-3
J gene: TRBJ2-7
CDR3 DNA: TGTGCCAGCAGTTACCCGCAGGGTTCCTCCTACGAGCAGTACTTC
CDR3 protein: CASSYPQGSSYEQYF

D gene: -
clone size: -
V gene: TRBV4-1
J gene: TRBJ2-7
CDR3 DNA: TGCGCCAGCAGGGATCGGGCAGGGATAACCTACGAGCAGTACTTC
CDR3 protein: CASRDRAGITYEQYF

D gene: TRBD1
clone size: -
V gene: TRBV5-1
J gene: TRBJ1-1
CDR3 DNA: TGCGCCAGCAGCCCCAGGGGGCTTGGGAACACTGAAGCTTTCTTT
CDR3 protein: CASSPRGLGNTEAFF

D gene: -
clone size: few
V gene: TRBV12-3/TRBV12-4
J gene: TRBJ1-5
CDR3 DNA: TGTGCCAGCAGTGGGGGCGGCAATCAGCCCCAGCATTTT
CDR3 protein: CASSGGGNQPQHF

D gene: TRBD2
clone size: -
V gene: TRBV19
J gene: TRBJ2-5
CDR3 DNA: TGTGCCAGTCGACTAGCGGGAGGGCCGCGGGAGACCCAGTACTTC
CDR3 protein: CASRLAGGPRETQYF

D gene: TRBD2
clone size: -
V gene: TRBV14
J gene: TRBJ2-1
CDR3 DNA: TGTGCCAGCAGCTTCCTTAGCGGGAGACAAAACAATGAGCAGTTCTTC
CDR3 protein: CASSFLSGRQNNEQFF

D gene: TRBD1
clone size: -
V gene: TRBV9
J gene: TRBJ2-4
CDR3 DNA: TGTGCCAGCAGCTCCCGGGACAGGGGAATTCTAGCCAAAAACATTCAGTACTTC
CDR3 protein: CASSSRDRGILAKNIQYF

D gene: -
clone size: -
V gene: TRBV2
J gene: TRBJ1-1
CDR3 DNA: TGTGCCAGCAGTGAATTTGACAGCCCGAACACTGAAGCTTTCTTT
CDR3 protein: CASSEFDSPNTEAFF

D gene: TRBD1
clone size: -
V gene: TRBV27
J gene: TRBJ2-1
CDR3 DNA: TGTGCCAGCAGTTCCAGGGGGCCCCAGTTCTTC
CDR3 protein: CASSSRGPQFF

D gene: -
clone size: -
V gene: TRBV28
J gene: TRBJ2-1
CDR3 DNA: TGTGCCAGCAGTTTATCGGGGGGCGGGAGTGGTGGAGAGCAGTTCTTC
CDR3 protein: CASSLSGGGSGGEQFF

D gene: -
clone size: -
V gene: TRBV4-1
J gene: TRBJ2-1
CDR3 DNA: TGCGCCAGCAGCCAAGTTTTCGGGAGCTCCTACAATGAGCAGTTCTTC
CDR3 protein: CASSQVFGSSYNEQFF

D gene: -
clone size: -
V gene: TRBV28
J gene: TRBJ1-5
CDR3 DNA: TGTGCCAGCAGTTCCGCAGGAATAAATCAGCCCCAGCATTTT
CDR3 protein: CASSSAGINQPQHF

D gene: -
clone size: -
V gene: TRBV25-1
J gene: TRBJ1-4
CDR3 DNA: TGTGCCAGCAGTGCTCCTCAGGACGCTTGGGGCGAAAAACTGTTTTTT
CDR3 protein: CASSAPQDAWGEKLFF

D gene: -
clone size: -
V gene: TRBV4-3
J gene: TRBJ2-3
CDR3 DNA: TGCGCCAGCAGCCAAGGCAGGGGCACAGATACGCAGTATTTT
CDR3 protein: CASSQGRGTDTQYF

D gene: -
clone size: -
V gene: TRBV4-3
J gene: TRBJ1-4
CDR3 DNA: TGCGCCAGCAGCCAAGATACGGTCGCAGGGTATGAAAAACTGTTTTTT
CDR3 protein: CASSQDTVAGYEKLFF

D gene: TRBD1
clone size: -
V gene: TRBV5-6
J gene: TRBJ2-5
CDR3 DNA: TGTGCCAGCAGCCGCCGGACAGGGGGAAGGTGGGAGACCCAGTACTTC
CDR3 protein: CASSRRTGGRWETQYF

D gene: -
clone size: -
V gene: TRBV6-7
J gene: TRBJ2-2
CDR3 DNA: TGTGCCAGTCGGGTGAACACCGGGGAGCTGTTTTTT
CDR3 protein: CASRVNTGELFF

D gene: TRBD2
clone size: -
V gene: TRBV3-1/TRBV3-2
J gene: TRBJ2-3
CDR3 DNA: TGTGCCAGCAGCCTTAGCGGGAGTCCCGATACGCAGTATTTT
CDR3 protein: CASSLSGSPDTQYF

D gene: -
clone size: -
V gene: TRBV11-1
J gene: TRBJ1-1
CDR3 DNA: TGTGCCAGCAGCCCCGCTGGGAGGCACACTGAAGCTTTCTTT
CDR3 protein: CASSPAGRHTEAFF

D gene: -
clone size: -
V gene: TRBV11-2
J gene: TRBJ1-2
CDR3 DNA: TGTGCCAGCAGCTTCGGGGAGTCCTCGGGCTATGGCTACACCTTC
CDR3 protein: CASSFGESSGYGYTF

D gene: -
clone size: once
V gene: TRBV25-1
J gene: TRBJ1-6
CDR3 DNA: TGTGCCAGCAGTGAACAGGGCCAGTATAATTCACCCCTCCACTTT
CDR3 protein: CASSEQGQYNSPLHF

D gene: TRBD1
clone size: -
V gene: TRBV15
J gene: TRBJ2-7
CDR3 DNA: TGTGCCACCAGCAGAGGGCACAGGGGCTACGAGCAGTACTTC
CDR3 protein: CATSRGHRGYEQYF

D gene: -
clone size: -
V gene: TRBV19
J gene: TRBJ2-7
CDR3 DNA: TGTGCCAGTAGTATGGTTGGATTGACTTACAACTACGAGCAGTACTTC
CDR3 protein: CASSMVGLTYNYEQYF

D gene: -
clone size: -
V gene: TRBV21-1
J gene: TRBJ2-3
CDR3 DNA: TGTGCCAGCAGCAAGGAGTTCAGCCGGCCGAGCACAGATACGCAGTATTTT
CDR3 protein: CASSKEFSRPSTDTQYF

D gene: -
clone size: -
V gene: TRBV27
J gene: TRBJ2-7
CDR3 DNA: TGTGCCAGCAGCCTCTCCGCGCGCATCACCTACGAGCAGTACTTC
CDR3 protein: CASSLSARITYEQYF

D gene: TRBD1
clone size: -
V gene: TRBV9
J gene: TRBJ2-7
CDR3 DNA: TGTGCCAGCAGCCCCCGGGACAGAGAATTCTACGAGCAGTACTTC
CDR3 protein: CASSPRDREFYEQYF

D gene: -
clone size: -
V gene: TRBV14
J gene: TRBJ2-3
CDR3 DNA: TGTGCCAGCAGCCAAGGGCGTTACCTCGGGACAGATACGCAGTATTTT
CDR3 protein: CASSQGRYLGTDTQYF

D gene: TRBD2
clone size: -
V gene: TRBV28
J gene: TRBJ2-5
CDR3 DNA: TGTGCCAGCAGTTTAGGGACTAGCGGGAGGGCTTCCCAAGAGACCCAGTACTTC
CDR3 protein: CASSLGTSGRASQETQYF

D gene: TRBD2
clone size: once
V gene: TRBV2
J gene: TRBJ2-2
CDR3 DNA: TGTGCCAGCAGTCCGACTAGCGGGAGGCCGGGCACCGGGGAGCTGTTTTTT
CDR3 protein: CASSPTSGRPGTGELFF

D gene: -
clone size: -
V gene: TRBV28
J gene: TRBJ1-1
CDR3 DNA: TGTGCCACCTTTCTCGGGATCCGCACTGAAGCTTTCTTT
CDR3 protein: CATFLGIRTEAFF

D gene: -
clone size: -
V gene: TRBV6-5
J gene: TRBJ1-2
CDR3 DNA: TGTGCCAGCAGTTACTCGGTGTCCCCCAAACGGTATGGCTACACCTTC
CDR3 protein: CASSYSVSPKRYGYTF

D gene: -
clone size: once
V gene: TRBV7-2
J gene: TRBJ2-6
CDR3 DNA: TGTGCCAGCAGCCTTAGGGGGGGCTCTGGGGCCAACGTCCTGACTTTC
CDR3 protein: CASSLRGGSGANVLTF

D gene: -
clone size: -
V gene: TRBV4-2
J gene: TRBJ2-7
CDR3 DNA: TGTGCCAGCAGCCAAGACTCCGCCGGAGGCCCTTGGGAGCAGTACTTC
CDR3 protein: CASSQDSAGGPWEQYF

D gene: TRBD1
clone size: -
V gene: TRBV2
J gene: TRBJ1-1
CDR3 DNA: TGTGCCAGCAGTGCGACAGGGGTGAGCACTGAAGCTTTCTTT
CDR3 protein: CASSATGVSTEAFF

D gene: -
clone size: -
V gene: TRBV6-5
J gene: TRBJ2-3
CDR3 DNA: TGTGCCAGCAAGGGCGGGGTCACAGATACGCAGTATTTT
CDR3 protein: CASKGGVTDTQYF

D gene: -
clone size: -
V gene: TRBV2
J gene: TRBJ2-7
CDR3 DNA: TGTGCCAGCAGCCGGGTAGCGGAGTACGAGCAGTACTTC
CDR3 protein: CASSRVAEYEQYF

D gene: -
clone size: -
V gene: TRBV2
J gene: TRBJ1-2
CDR3 DNA: TGTGCCAGCATGGGCCAGACGAACTATGGCTACACCTTC
CDR3 protein: CASMGQTNYGYTF

D gene: -
clone size: -
V gene: TRBV5-5
J gene: TRBJ2-7
CDR3 DNA: TGTGCCAGCAGCCAGGACAGCTACGAGCAGTACTTC
CDR3 protein: CASSQDSYEQYF

D gene: -
clone size: -
V gene: TRBV6-5
J gene: TRBJ1-1
CDR3 DNA: TGTGCCAGCAGTTACAGGGGGTGGACTGAAGCTTTCTTT
CDR3 protein: CASSYRGWTEAFF

D gene: TRBD1
clone size: few
V gene: TRBV19
J gene: TRBJ2-7
CDR3 DNA: TGTGCCAGTATGTCAGGGGGCTCCTACGAGCAGTACTTC
CDR3 protein: CASMSGGSYEQYF

D gene: TRBD1
clone size: -
V gene: TRBV28
J gene: TRBJ2-7
CDR3 DNA: TGTGCCAGCAGCCCGGGACAGGGTATCGTTTACGAGCAGTACTTC
CDR3 protein: CASSPGQGIVYEQYF

D gene: TRBD1
clone size: -
V gene: TRBV7-9
J gene: TRBJ1-6
CDR3 DNA: TGTGCCAGCAGCACACAGGGGGCGGATTCACCCCTCCACTTT
CDR3 protein: CASSTQGADSPLHF

D gene: -
clone size: -
V gene: TRBV30
J gene: TRBJ2-7
CDR3 DNA: TGTGCCTGGAGTGGCCCTGGCCTCACAAATCCCTACGAGCAGTACTTC
CDR3 protein: CAWSGPGLTNPYEQYF

D gene: TRBD1
clone size: -
V gene: TRBV11-2
J gene: TRBJ1-2
CDR3 DNA: TGTGCCAGCAGCTTAGTAACAGGGGGCGGCGGCTACACCTTC
CDR3 protein: CASSLVTGGGGYTF

D gene: -
clone size: once
V gene: TRBV7-2
J gene: TRBJ2-1
CDR3 DNA: TGTGCCAGCAGCAAAAGTGGGGGCTTGGGAAGTGAGCAGTTCTTC
CDR3 protein: CASSKSGGLGSEQFF

D gene: TRBD1
clone size: -
V gene: TRBV11-2
J gene: TRBJ1-6
CDR3 DNA: TGTGCCAGCAGCATAAACAGGGGAGAAGATTCACCCCTCCACTTT
CDR3 protein: CASSINRGEDSPLHF

D gene: TRBD2
clone size: few
V gene: TRBV25-1
J gene: TRBJ2-3
CDR3 DNA: TGTGCCTCCAGGACTAGCGGTGATACGCAGTATTTT
CDR3 protein: CASRTSGDTQYF

D gene: TRBD1
clone size: -
V gene: TRBV9
J gene: TRBJ2-7
CDR3 DNA: TGTGCCAGCAGCCCTCAAACCGGGACAGGCTACGAGCAGTACTTC
CDR3 protein: CASSPQTGTGYEQYF

D gene: -
clone size: -
V gene: TRBV4-3
J gene: TRBJ1-1
CDR3 DNA: TGCGCCAGCAGTCAAAGGTGGGGAGGGGCCCCTCCGGACACTGAAGCTTTCTTT
CDR3 protein: CASSQRWGGAPPDTEAFF